The clone carrying this T cell receptor (beta chain) was seen just once. The cohort comprised adults aged about 18 to 90 years residing in 20 to 30 US areas. As originally analysed: How many nucleated cells were present was estimated from reference gene primer amplification. The repertoire was sequenced with immunoSEQ multiplex PCR; TCRdb's copy has only in-frame clones and lacks some. Clone size and V and J calls were adopted from that table, with D and trimming inferred from the DNA. Seen here are around 130,000 clones, 80% to 90% observed once, and the top ten hold more than 3%. V was clipped by 3 bases and J by 5 bases; unmatched bases: 11. From germline, CDR1 is LGHNA and CDR2 YSLEER. The CDR3 is made up of 16 amino acids. This sample is drawn from a study of blood T cell repertoires in COVID-19. For the study at large: In each case, the material was cDNA or gDNA derived from T cells, B-cell-depleted T cells, or PBMCs.

The V call is TRBV4-3, the J call TRBJ2-3, with 7 bases identical to TRBD1. Sequenced: PBMCs or T cells enriched from blood (not recorded which). The TCR comes from a woman aged 45-59 years with acute COVID-19. Here the CDR3 reads CASSQGVQGYGDTQYF. In DNA form, the CDR3 reads TGCGCCAGCAGCCAGGGCGTACAGGGGTACGGAGATACGCAGTATTTT.